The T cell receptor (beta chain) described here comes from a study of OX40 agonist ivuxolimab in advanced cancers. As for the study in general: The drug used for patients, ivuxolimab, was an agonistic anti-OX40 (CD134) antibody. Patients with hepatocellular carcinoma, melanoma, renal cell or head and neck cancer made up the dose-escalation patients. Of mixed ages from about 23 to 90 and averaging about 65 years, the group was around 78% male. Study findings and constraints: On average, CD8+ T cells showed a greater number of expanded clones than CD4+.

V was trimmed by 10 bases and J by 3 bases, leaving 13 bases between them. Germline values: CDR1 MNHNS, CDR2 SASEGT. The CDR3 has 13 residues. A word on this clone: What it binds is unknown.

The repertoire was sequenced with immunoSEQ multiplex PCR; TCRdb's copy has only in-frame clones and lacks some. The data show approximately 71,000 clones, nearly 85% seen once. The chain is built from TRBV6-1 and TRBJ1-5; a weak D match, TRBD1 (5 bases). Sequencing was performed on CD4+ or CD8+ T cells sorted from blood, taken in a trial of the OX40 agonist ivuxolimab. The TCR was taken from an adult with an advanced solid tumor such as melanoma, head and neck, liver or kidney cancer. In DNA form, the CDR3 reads TGTGCCACCAGGGCAGATTACAATCAGCCCCAGCATTTT. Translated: CATRADYNQPQHF.